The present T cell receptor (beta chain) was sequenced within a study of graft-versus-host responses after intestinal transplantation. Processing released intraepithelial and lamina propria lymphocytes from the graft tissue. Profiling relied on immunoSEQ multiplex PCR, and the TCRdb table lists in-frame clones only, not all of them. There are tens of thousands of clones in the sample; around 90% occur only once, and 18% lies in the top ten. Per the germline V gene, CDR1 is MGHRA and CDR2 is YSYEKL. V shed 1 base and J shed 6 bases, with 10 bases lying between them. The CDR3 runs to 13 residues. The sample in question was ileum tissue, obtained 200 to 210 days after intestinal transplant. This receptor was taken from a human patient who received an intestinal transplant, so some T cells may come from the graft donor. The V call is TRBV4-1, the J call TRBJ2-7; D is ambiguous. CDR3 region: CASSQVVSPEQYF. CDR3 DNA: TGCGCCAGCAGCCAAGTCGTGAGCCCCGAGCAGTACTTC.